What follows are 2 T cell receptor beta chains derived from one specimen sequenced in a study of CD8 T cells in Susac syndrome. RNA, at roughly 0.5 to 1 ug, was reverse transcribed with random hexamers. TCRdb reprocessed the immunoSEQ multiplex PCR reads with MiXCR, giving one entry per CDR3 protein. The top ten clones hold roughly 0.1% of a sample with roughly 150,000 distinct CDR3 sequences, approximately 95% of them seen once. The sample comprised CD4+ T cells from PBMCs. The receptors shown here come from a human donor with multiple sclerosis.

The CDR3 region has the DNA TGCAGCGTAGTCCAGGGAGAAGAGACCCAGTACTTC. This codes for CSVVQGEETQYF. J is TRBJ2-5 and V is TRBV29-1; D may correspond to TRBD1 or TRBD2 (5 bases each). This CDR3 contains 12 residues. Trimming removed 6 bases from V and 3 bases from J, with 11 bases in between. Germline V CDR1 and CDR2: SQVTM, ANQGSEA.

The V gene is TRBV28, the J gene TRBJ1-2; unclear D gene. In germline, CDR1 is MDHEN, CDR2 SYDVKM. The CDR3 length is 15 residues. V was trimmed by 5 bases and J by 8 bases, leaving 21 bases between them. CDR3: CASSARLGRSWGYTF. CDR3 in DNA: TGTGCCAGCAGTGCCCGATTAGGGCGATCGTGGGGCTACACCTTC.